The present TCR beta chain was sequenced within a study of CD8+ T cells in alopecia areata. At the level of the study: C3H/HeJ donors with spontaneous alopecia, about 6-12 months old, supplied skin grafts to approximately 6-11-week-old female C3H/HeJ mice.

A panel of CD4, CD8alpha, NKG2D, NKG2ACE and other markers served to sort pooled cutaneous lymph node cells. This clone was detected a few times. Its antigen is not identified. Germline and genes here are mouse. The read terminates 3 residues ahead of where the CDR3 ends, so the germline J gene completes it. After isolation, RNA underwent reverse transcription to generate cDNA as the sequencing template. Some clones are missing from TCRdb's copy, which holds only in-frame ones; the method was immunoSEQ multiplex PCR. The record shows approximately 280,000 clones for this sample, with no singletons present. Findings and caveats of the study: Patients displayed less clarity in TCR sharing than mice, a finding possibly related to HLA. Normal scalp showed lower clonality than lesional scalp, especially alopecia totalis/universalis.

The CDR3 runs 15 residues. CDR1 and CDR2 from the germline V gene are NSHNY and SYGAGN. V was clipped by 5 bases and J by 5 bases, with 14 bases between them. The receptor was derived from a C3H/HeJ mouse with alopecia areata. The MHC haplotype of this mouse line is H2-k. Sample: CD4+ T cells sorted from a lymph node. The chain is built from TRBV13-1 and TRBJ1-6; D possibly corresponds to TRBD1 (5 bases). TRBJ1-6 carries the ORF label, with uncertain function. Here the CDR3 reads CASSPGRGDNSPLYF. The sequenced part of the CDR3 DNA is TGTGCCAGCAGCCCCGGGCGGGGGGATAATTCGCCC.